The 29 T cell receptor beta chains given below trace back to one sample, sequenced in a study of T cell clonality in common variable immunodeficiency. The data were produced by immunoSEQ multiplex PCR, yet TCRdb's version contains in-frame clones alone and is incomplete. The sample shows tens of thousands of clones, none of them appearing just once. What was sequenced was peripheral blood mononuclear cells. Receptors were obtained from a person aged 18 to 75 in good health.

This clone was counted at least ten times. The CDR3 goes on 3 residues after the read ends, and that part is filled in from the germline J gene. This rearrangement joins TRBV11-1 to TRBJ1-4, with TRBD1 matching over 8 bases. This CDR3 is built from 15 residues. With V trimmed by 5 bases and J by 3 bases, 5 bases remained unmatched. The V gene's germline CDR1 is SGHAT and CDR2 FQDESV (reference sequence). Incomplete CDR3 DNA: TGTGCCAGCAGCGCCGGACAGGGCCCTAATGAAAAA. It yields the protein CASSAGQGPNEK. From start to end, the CDR3 is CASSAGQGPNEKLFF.

This clone was seen at least ten times. The read finishes 3 residues shy of the CDR3 end, and the germline J gene is used to complete it. The chain couples TRBV11-2 to TRBJ2-4; D not certain. The CDR3 contains 15 residues. Germline V gene lookup returns CDR1 SGHAT and CDR2 FQNNGV. V was pared by 5 bases and J by 2 bases, with 13 bases between. The sequenced part of the CDR3 DNA is TGTGCCAGCAGCCTACAGTCCCCTACCAAAAACATT. It encodes CASSLQSPTKNI. The whole CDR3 protein is CASSLQSPTKNIQYF.

This clone occurred many times. Read coverage stops 3 residues before the CDR3 terminus; the germline J gene supplies the remainder. The chain carries TRBV20-1 and TRBJ2-3; 7 nucleotides align to TRBD2. V lost 6 bases to trimming and J lost 4 bases; unmatched junction nucleotides: 16. This CDR3 region has 16 residues. Germline values: CDR1 DFQATT, CDR2 SNEGSKA (reference sequence). Here the CDR3 reads CSATLPTAGVPDTQYF. CDR3 bases read: TGCAGTGCCACCCTCCCCACGGCGGGAGTCCCAGATACG.

A word on this clone: The read stops 3 residues short of the end of the CDR3; the missing end is completed from the germline J gene. V gene TRBV5-1 combines with J gene TRBJ1-2; D gene unclear. V was pared by 1 base and J by 3 bases, with 10 bases between. The CDR3 is 14 amino acids. CDR1 and CDR2 from the germline V gene are SGHRS and YFSETQ. CDR3: CASSLRVLDYGYTF. Partial CDR3 DNA: TGCGCCAGCAGCTTGCGGGTGTTGGACTATGGC.

This clone was detected many times. The read comes to an end 3 residues before the CDR3 does, leaving the germline J gene to fill in the end. The chain is built from TRBV5-1 and TRBJ2-6; D gene ambiguous. This CDR3 spans 16 amino acids. V gave up 3 bases and J gave up 0 bases, with 10 bases separating them. Germline V CDR1 and CDR2: SGHRS, YFSETQ. The sequenced CDR3 bases are TGCGCCAGCAGCTCCCTCTCCCCCTCTGGGGCCAACGTC. It translates to CASSSLSPSGANV. The full CDR3 protein is CASSSLSPSGANVLTF. The variable domain in full, with the rest retrieved from reference TRBV5-1 and TRBJ2-6, is KAGVTQTPRYLIKTRGQQVTLSCSPISGHRSVSWYQQTPGQGLQFLFEYFSETQRNKGNFPGRFSGRQFSNSRSEMNVSTLELGDSALYLCASSSLSPSGANVLTFGAGSRLTVL.

This clone has at least ten counts. Read data end 3 residues before the CDR3 end; the end is taken from the germline J gene. The chain is built from TRBV20-1 and TRBJ1-5; no reliable D call. Trimming left V 0 bases short and J 9 bases short, with 12 bases between. The CDR3 is 13 amino acids. CDR1 and CDR2 from the germline V gene are DFQATT and SNEGSKA (reference sequence). The part of the CDR3 DNA that was read is TGCAGTGCTAGAGACCCCGCAGAAGGGCCC. Amino acid sequence: CSARDPAEGP. The full CDR3 reads CSARDPAEGPQHF.

The sample holds many counts of this clone. Read coverage stops 3 residues before the CDR3 terminus; the germline J gene supplies the remainder. The V call is TRBV11-2, the J call TRBJ2-1, with a possible D match to TRBD2 (5 bases). The germline CDR1 and CDR2 sequences are SGHAT and FQNNGV. Trimming removed 6 bases from V and 9 bases from J, with 9 bases in between. The CDR3 runs to 11 residues. This CDR3 is CASRGRGEQFF. The part of the CDR3 DNA that was read is TGTGCCAGCAGAGGCCGGGGTGAG.

Ten or more counts support this clone. The observed sequence ends 3 residues before the CDR3 terminus, with the missing tail filled in from the germline J gene. This chain connects TRBV12-3 or TRBV12-4 to TRBJ1-2, with a possible D match to TRBD1 (6 bases). The CDR3 is made up of 16 amino acids. V lost 3 bases and J 5 bases, leaving 19 bases between the germline ends. CDR3 DNA (partial): TGTGCCAGCAGTTTTCCGACCTCACAGGGTAGTTATGGC. As protein: CASSFPTSQGSYG. The full CDR3 protein reads CASSFPTSQGSYGYTF.

This clone has at least ten counts. Read data end 3 residues before the CDR3 end; the end is taken from the germline J gene. The chain couples TRBV20-1 to TRBJ2-7, with no clear D. Germline CDR1 reads DFQATT; CDR2 reads SNEGSKA (reference sequence). Trimming removed 1 base from V and 6 bases from J, with 13 bases in between. The CDR3 spans 13 residues. The CDR3 is CSARAPATFEQYF. The CDR3 DNA, read in part, is TGCAGTGCTAGAGCCCCTGCTACGTTCGAG.

The table lists this clone with many counts. The CDR3 goes on 3 residues after the read ends, and that part is filled in from the germline J gene. The gene calls are TRBV7-9 and TRBJ1-4, with TRBD1 matching 10 bases. The CDR3 sequence is 15 residues long. CDR1 SEHNR and CDR2 FQNEAQ come from the germline V gene (reference sequence). The ends lost 1 base at V and 8 bases at J; junction bases unmatched: 4. CDR3 sequence reads: CASSLGGTGVEKLFF. CDR3 DNA, as far as it was read: TGTGCCAGCAGCTTAGGCGGGACAGGGGTCGAAAAA.

The sample holds many counts of this clone. The read terminates 3 residues ahead of where the CDR3 ends, so the germline J gene completes it. The chain combines TRBV10-3 with TRBJ1-2, with D possibly being TRBD1 (6 bases). Trimming cost V 2 bases and J 7 bases, with 14 bases left between them. Germline V CDR1 and CDR2: ENHRY, SYGVKD. This CDR3 contains 14 residues. Here the CDR3 reads CAISELGVGGGYTF. The DNA read from the CDR3 is TGTGCCATCAGTGAGCTTGGCGTAGGGGGTGGC.

This clone was detected many times. Distinct nucleotide sequences in the sample also encode this CDR3. CDR3 DNA, as far as it was read: TGTGCCAGCAGCCCGACAGGGCTACAAGAGACC. This gives the protein CASSPTGLQET. The whole CDR3 protein reads CASSPTGLQETQYF. The gene calls are TRBV7-3 and TRBJ2-5; 7 bases are shared with TRBD1. The read falls 3 residues short of the CDR3 end, and the missing part is taken from the germline J gene. Germline V gene data show CDR1 as SGHTA and CDR2 as FQGTGA. The CDR3 loop spans 14 amino acids. Trimming removed 5 bases from V and 2 bases from J; junction bases left unmatched: 5.

In its sample, this clone was seen many times. The read terminates 3 residues ahead of where the CDR3 ends, so the germline J gene completes it. The chain is built from TRBV5-1 and TRBJ1-1; D is possibly TRBD1 (6 bases). The CDR3 is made up of 14 amino acids. Per the germline V gene, CDR1 is SGHRS and CDR2 is YFSETQ. V was clipped by 0 bases and J by 7 bases, with 13 bases between them. The CDR3 loop is CASSLAWGRDEAFF. Partial CDR3 DNA: TGCGCCAGCAGCTTGGCCTGGGGGCGAGATGAA.

This clone was seen ten or more times. The read halts 3 residues ahead of the CDR3 end, with the missing end drawn from the germline J gene. The chain carries TRBV6-2 or TRBV6-3 and TRBJ1-5; tentative D call: TRBD1 (5 bases). CDR1 MNHEY and CDR2 SVGEGT come from the germline V gene. This CDR3 has 17 residues. The ends were cut back, 2 bases at V and 1 base at J, with 15 bases in the middle. CDR3 amino acids: CASSYRQSTLSNQPQHF. The part of the CDR3 DNA that was read is TGTGCCAGCAGTTACAGACAGTCTACTTTAAGCAATCAGCCC.

This clone has at least ten counts. The read terminates 3 residues ahead of where the CDR3 ends, so the germline J gene completes it. The rearrangement uses TRBV18 and TRBJ2-3, with D possibly matching TRBD1 (7 bases). V shed 5 bases and J shed 1 base, with 16 bases lying between them. The CDR3 runs 16 residues. Germline lookup yields CDR1 KGHSH and CDR2 LQKENI. CDR3 bases read: TGTGCCAGCTCATCAGGGGGGACCCTCGGCACAGATACG. It yields the protein CASSSGGTLGTDT. The full CDR3 is CASSSGGTLGTDTQYF.

This clone appeared many times. Read sequence stops 3 residues before the CDR3 end, and the germline J gene provides the missing end. This rearrangement joins TRBV7-8 to TRBJ1-1; 8 nucleotides line up with TRBD1. Looked up from germline, CDR1 is SGHVS and CDR2 is FQNEAQ. This CDR3 has 13 amino acids. The CDR3 here is CASSPGTGGDAFF. The sequenced CDR3 bases are TGTGCCAGCAGCCCCGGGACAGGAGGTGAC. Full variable domain (missing parts from reference TRBV7-8 and TRBJ1-1): GAGVSQSPRYKVAKRGQDVALRCDPISGHVSLFWYQQALGQGPEFLTYFQNEAQLDKSGLPSDRFFAERPEGSVSTLKIQRTQQEDSAVYLCASSPGTGGDAFFGQGTRLTVV.

This clone was observed at least ten times. The CDR3 extends 3 residues past the end of the read, so its final part is completed from the germline J gene. The chain combines TRBV2 with TRBJ1-1; 9 nucleotides agree with TRBD1. Unmatched junction bases numbered 4, after V lost 6 bases and J lost 5 bases. The germline CDR1 and CDR2 sequences are SNHLY and FYNNEI. The CDR3 length is 13 residues. The sequenced part of the CDR3 DNA is TGTGCCAGCAGGGGACAGGGCCTTACTGAA. Amino acid sequence: CASRGQGLTE. The entire CDR3 sequence reads CASRGQGLTEAFF.

This clone was counted at least ten times. The CDR3 end falls 3 residues outside the read, so it is completed with the germline J gene. The chain couples TRBV4-1 to TRBJ1-1, with D unclear. V was clipped by 0 bases and J by 5 bases, with 10 bases between them. The CDR3 sequence is 14 residues long. From germline, CDR1 is MGHRA and CDR2 YSYEKL. The CDR3 sequence: CASSQDAGRTEAFF. The DNA read from the CDR3 is TGCGCCAGCAGCCAAGATGCGGGAAGGACTGAA.

The table lists this clone with a few counts. The read ends 3 residues early relative to the CDR3; the germline J gene fills the gap. This chain links TRBV7-3 with TRBJ2-3; D is possibly TRBD2 (7 bases). This CDR3 region has 16 residues. Germline assignment: CDR1 SGHTA and CDR2 FQGTGA. With 4 bases removed from V and 6 bases from J, the gap between germline ends came to 20 bases. The DNA read from the CDR3 is TGTGCCAGCAGCTCTTTTATTCGGGGGGCCGAGGATACG. It is translated as CASSSFIRGAEDT. The complete CDR3 protein is CASSSFIRGAEDTQYF. The full variable domain, completed using reference TRBV7-3 and TRBJ2-3, is GAGVSQTPSNKVTEKGKYVELRCDPISGHTALYWYRQSLGQGPEFLIYFQGTGAADDSGLPNDRFFAVRPEGSVSTLKIQRTERGDSAVYLCASSSFIRGAEDTQYFGPGTRLTVL.

This clone was picked up many times. The read gets to within 3 residues of the CDR3 end, and the germline J gene fills in the rest. The chain joins TRBV30 to TRBJ2-5; the D is unclear. The germline V gene encodes CDR1 GTSNPN and CDR2 SVGIG (reference sequence). V gave up 0 bases and J gave up 7 bases, with 12 bases separating them. This CDR3 has 13 residues. The CDR3: CAWSVASGWTQYF. Incomplete CDR3 DNA: TGTGCCTGGAGTGTCGCCTCCGGGTGGACC.

This clone was seen many times. The read finishes 3 residues shy of the CDR3 end, and the germline J gene is used to complete it. J is TRBJ2-2 and V is TRBV5-1; TRBD1 agrees at 9 bases. J gave up 4 bases and V 5 bases, and 12 bases lay outside the gene matches. The CDR3 is made up of 17 amino acids. Germline values: CDR1 SGHRS, CDR2 YFSETQ. CDR3 DNA, as far as it was read: TGCGCCAGCAGGTTCAGCATAGACAGGGGGTCCACCGGGGAG. Residues: CASRFSIDRGSTGE. In full, the CDR3 is CASRFSIDRGSTGELFF.

This clone was seen ten or more times. The CDR3 end is not reached by the read, which stops 3 residues before it; the germline J gene fills it in. The chain is built from TRBV7-2 and TRBJ2-3; 7 nucleotides match TRBD2. Germline CDR1 SGHTA, CDR2 FQGNSA. The CDR3 consists of 15 residues. With 5 bases clipped from V and 0 bases from J, the junction kept 5 bases outside the gene matches. The CDR3 loop is CASSNGGTSTDTQYF. The sequenced CDR3 bases are TGTGCCAGCAGCAACGGGGGGACTAGCACAGATACG. The full variable domain, with the rest looked up from reference TRBV7-2 and TRBJ2-3, is GAGVSQSPSNKVTEKGKDVELRCDPISGHTALYWYRQSLGQGLEFLIYFQGNSAPDKSGLPSDRFSAERTGGSVSTLTIQRTQQEDSAVYLCASSNGGTSTDTQYFGPGTRLTVL.

In this sample, this clone turned up many times. The chain's CDR3 is CASSSWTGGTEAFF. The covered CDR3 bases are TGTGCCAGCAGCTCCTGGACAGGGGGGACTGAA. The chain is built from TRBV7-2 and TRBJ1-1; 10 bases agree with TRBD1. The DNA ends 3 residues before the CDR3 does, and the rest of the CDR3 is filled in from the germline J gene. V lost 4 bases, J lost 5 bases, and 4 bases stayed unmatched. The CDR3 is made up of 14 amino acids. Germline lookup yields CDR1 SGHTA and CDR2 FQGNSA.

This clone was picked up many times. The CDR3 is CASSLGLNNEQFF. The sequenced CDR3 bases are TGTGCCAGCAGCTTAGGACTAAACAATGAG. The chain has TRBV7-7 and TRBJ2-1, with D maybe TRBD2 (5 bases). With the read ending 3 residues before the CDR3 end, the germline J gene is used to fill in that end. This CDR3 spans 13 amino acids. V was cut by 1 base and J by 5 bases, with 6 bases left in between. Per the germline V gene, CDR1 is SSHAT and CDR2 is FNYEAQ (reference sequence).

This clone occurred many times. Read sequence stops 3 residues before the CDR3 end, and the germline J gene provides the missing end. The chain joins TRBV5-4 to TRBJ1-2; D is ambiguous. From germline, CDR1 is SGHNT and CDR2 YYREEE (reference sequence). The CDR3 is 15 residues long. Trimming shortened V by 3 bases and J by 2 bases, and 14 bases separated the two germline ends. CDR3 sequence reads: CASSSPTVRNYGYTF. The sequenced CDR3 bases are TGTGCCAGCAGCTCCCCTACGGTCAGGAACTATGGC.

Points on this clone: The read stops 3 residues short of the end of the CDR3; the missing end is completed from the germline J gene. The chain is built from TRBV11-1 and TRBJ2-7; no clear D. Per the germline V gene, CDR1 is SGHAT and CDR2 is FQDESV (reference sequence). The V end lost 6 bases, the J end lost 0 bases, and 9 bases lay between the germline ends. This CDR3 contains 13 residues. The CDR3 DNA, read in part, is TGTGCCAGCAGGGGCATGGGCTCCTACGAG. Residues: CASRGMGSYE. The whole CDR3 region reads CASRGMGSYEQYF.

This clone was observed at least ten times. One end of the junction fails to match germline, which may point to a read error. The read finishes 3 residues shy of the CDR3 end, and the germline J gene is used to complete it. J is TRBJ2-1 and V is TRBV4-2, with 7 positions matching TRBD1. The CDR3 is 16 residues long. CDR1 is LGHNA, CDR2 YNFKEQ, per germline. CDR3: CASSPAEGQNYNEQFF. The covered CDR3 bases are TGCGCCAGCAGCCCGGCCGAGGGACAGAACTACAATGAG.

There are many counts of this clone. The CDR3 end lies 3 residues beyond the end of the read and is filled in from the germline J gene. This chain links TRBV14 with TRBJ1-5; D gene ambiguous. Trimming cost V 0 bases and J 7 bases, with 4 bases left between them. This CDR3 is 12 amino acids long. The germline V gene has CDR1 SGHDN and CDR2 FVKESK. The chain's CDR3 is CASSQEGQPQHF. The CDR3 bases that were read are TGTGCCAGCAGCCAAGAGGGCCAGCCC.

This clone was counted ten times or more. The junction shows a germline mismatch at one end, possibly a read error. The CDR3 loop reads CASSQVAATGELFF. The part of the CDR3 DNA that was read is TGCGCCAGCAGCCAAGTAGCAGCCACCGGGGAG. The chain is built from TRBV4-2 and TRBJ2-2, with D unclear. The read finishes 3 residues shy of the CDR3 end, and the germline J gene is used to complete it. Germline V gene sequence: CDR1 LGHNA, CDR2 YNFKEQ. The CDR3 has 14 amino acids.